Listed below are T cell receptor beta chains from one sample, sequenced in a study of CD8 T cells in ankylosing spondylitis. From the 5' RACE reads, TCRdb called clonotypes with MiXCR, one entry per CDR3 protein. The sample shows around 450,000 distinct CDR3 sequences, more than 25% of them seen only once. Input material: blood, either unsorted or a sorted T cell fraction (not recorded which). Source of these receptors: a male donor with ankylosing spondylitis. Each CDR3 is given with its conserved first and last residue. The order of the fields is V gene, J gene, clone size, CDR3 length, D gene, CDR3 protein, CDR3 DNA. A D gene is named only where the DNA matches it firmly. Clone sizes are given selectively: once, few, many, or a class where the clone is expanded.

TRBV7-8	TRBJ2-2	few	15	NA	CASSLQGLGTGELFF	TGTGCCAGCAGCTTGCAGGGGTTGGGCACCGGGGAGCTGTTTTTT
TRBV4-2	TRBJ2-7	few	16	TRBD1	CASSQALDRGTYEQYF	TGTGCCAGCAGCCAGGCTTTGGACAGGGGAACCTACGAGCAGTACTTC
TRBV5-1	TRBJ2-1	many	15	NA	CASSWTASSYNEQFF	TGCGCCAGCAGCTGGACGGCGAGCTCCTACAATGAGCAGTTCTTC
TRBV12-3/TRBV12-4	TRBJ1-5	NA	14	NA	CASSQQASNQPQHF	TGTGCCAGCAGTCAACAGGCAAGCAATCAGCCCCAGCATTTT
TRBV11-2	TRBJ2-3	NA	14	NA	CASSRDFDTDTQYF	TGTGCCAGCAGCCGGGACTTTGACACAGATACGCAGTATTTT
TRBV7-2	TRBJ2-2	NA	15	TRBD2	CASSAGGGNPGELFF	TGTGCCAGCAGCGCCGGGGGGGGGAACCCCGGGGAGCTGTTTTTT
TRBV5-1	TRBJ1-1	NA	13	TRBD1	CASSPGQDQGAFF	TGCGCCAGCAGCCCCGGACAGGACCAAGGAGCTTTCTTT
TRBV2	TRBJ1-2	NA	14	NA	CASSERVRFYGYTF	TGTGCCAGCAGTGAAAGGGTCAGGTTCTATGGCTACACCTTC
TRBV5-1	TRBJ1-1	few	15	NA	CASSLNRAGNTEAFF	TGCGCCAGCAGCTTGAACAGGGCTGGGAACACTGAAGCTTTCTTT
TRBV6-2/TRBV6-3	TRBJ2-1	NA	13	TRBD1	CASKGQGVNEQFF	TGTGCCAGCAAGGGACAGGGGGTCAATGAGCAGTTCTTC
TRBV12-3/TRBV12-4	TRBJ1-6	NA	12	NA	CASTEYNSPLHF	TGTGCCAGCACTGAGTATAATTCACCCCTCCACTTT
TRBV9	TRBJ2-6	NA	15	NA	CASSVGRSGANVLTF	TGTGCCAGCAGCGTAGGTCGCTCTGGGGCCAACGTCCTGACTTTC
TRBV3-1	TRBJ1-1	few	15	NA	CASSQDLPVNTEAFF	TGTGCCAGCAGCCAAGATCTCCCCGTGAACACTGAAGCTTTCTTT
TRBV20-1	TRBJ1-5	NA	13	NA	CSASPGPGQPQHF	TGCAGTGCTAGCCCCGGGCCTGGTCAGCCCCAGCATTTT
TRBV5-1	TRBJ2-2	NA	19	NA	CASSLIFGPGTFNTGELFF	TGCGCCAGCAGCTTGATCTTTGGGCCCGGGACTTTTAACACCGGGGAGCTGTTTTTT
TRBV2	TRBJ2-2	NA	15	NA	CASSRTRGGTGELFF	TGTGCCAGCAGTCGAACCAGGGGGGGCACCGGGGAGCTGTTTTTT
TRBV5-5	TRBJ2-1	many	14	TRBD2	CASSYLADYNEQFF	TGTGCCAGCAGCTATCTAGCGGACTACAATGAGCAGTTCTTC
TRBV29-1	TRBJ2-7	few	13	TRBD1	CSAVPTGADEQYF	TGCAGCGCTGTACCGACAGGGGCGGACGAGCAGTACTTC
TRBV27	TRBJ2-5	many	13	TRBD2	CASSISGWETQYF	TGTGCCAGCAGTATTAGCGGGTGGGAGACCCAGTACTTC
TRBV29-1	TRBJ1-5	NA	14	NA	CSIAVGSGNQPQHF	TGCAGCATTGCCGTTGGGTCGGGCAATCAGCCCCAGCATTTT
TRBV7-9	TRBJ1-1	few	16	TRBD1	CASSLGQGAIVTEAFF	TGTGCCAGCAGCTTAGGACAGGGGGCGATCGTAACTGAAGCTTTCTTT
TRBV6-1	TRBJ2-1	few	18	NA	CASTVKTPGDLQWREQFF	TGTGCCAGCACCGTTAAGACGCCGGGTGATCTGCAGTGGCGTGAGCAGTTCTTC
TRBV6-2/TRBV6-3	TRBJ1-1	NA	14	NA	CASSYGSFGTEAFF	TGTGCCAGCAGTTACGGGTCCTTTGGGACTGAAGCTTTCTTT
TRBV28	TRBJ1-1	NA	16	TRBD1	CASSFYPQGMGTEAFF	TGTGCCAGCAGTTTCTACCCACAGGGGATGGGCACTGAAGCTTTCTTT
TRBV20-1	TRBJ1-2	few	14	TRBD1	CSARPGTGRYGYTF	TGCAGTGCTAGGCCCGGGACAGGGCGGTATGGCTACACCTTC
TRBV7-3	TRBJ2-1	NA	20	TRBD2	CASSLIPLSLAGGTYNEQFF	TGTGCCAGCAGCTTAATTCCCCTATCGTTAGCGGGAGGAACCTACAATGAGCAGTTCTTC
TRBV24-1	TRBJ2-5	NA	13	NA	CATSASGEETQYF	TGTGCCACCAGTGCGTCGGGGGAAGAGACCCAGTACTTC
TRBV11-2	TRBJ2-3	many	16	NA	CASSPRGDRYTDTQYF	TGTGCCAGCAGCCCCAGGGGTGACAGATACACAGATACGCAGTATTTT
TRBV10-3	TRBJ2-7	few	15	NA	CAISESPGEIPLQYF	TGTGCCATCAGTGAGTCGCCGGGAGAAATTCCGTTGCAGTACTTC
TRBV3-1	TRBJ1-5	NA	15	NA	CASSQDPWGHQPQHF	TGTGCCAGCAGCCAAGATCCTTGGGGTCACCAGCCCCAGCATTTT
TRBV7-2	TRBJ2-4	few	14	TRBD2	CASSLGLAGVIQYF	TGTGCCAGCAGCTTAGGACTAGCGGGAGTCATTCAGTACTTC
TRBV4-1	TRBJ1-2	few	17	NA	CASSHTGTQGANYGYTF	TGCGCCAGCAGCCACACCGGGACGCAAGGGGCTAACTATGGCTACACCTTC
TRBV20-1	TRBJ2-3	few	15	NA	CSALLSWLSTDTQYF	TGCAGTGCCCTATTGAGTTGGCTCAGCACAGATACGCAGTATTTT
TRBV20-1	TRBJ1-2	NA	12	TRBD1	CSASTGGYGYTF	TGCAGTGCTTCGACAGGGGGGTATGGCTACACCTTC
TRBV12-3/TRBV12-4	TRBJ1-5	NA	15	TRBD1	CASSLGQGEYQPQHF	TGTGCCAGCAGTTTAGGACAGGGGGAATATCAGCCCCAGCATTTT
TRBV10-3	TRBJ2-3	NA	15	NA	CAISDQQKSPDTQYF	TGTGCCATCAGTGATCAACAGAAATCGCCGGATACGCAGTATTTT
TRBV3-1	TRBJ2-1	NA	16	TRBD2	CASSQDSTSGRDEQFF	TGTGCCAGCAGCCAAGATTCGACTAGCGGGAGGGATGAGCAGTTCTTC
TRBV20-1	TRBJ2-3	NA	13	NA	CSARDERVDTQYF	TGCAGTGCTAGAGATGAGAGGGTAGATACGCAGTATTTT
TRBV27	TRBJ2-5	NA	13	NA	CASRPTGAGAQYF	TGTGCCAGCAGACCAACAGGGGCGGGGGCCCAGTACTTC
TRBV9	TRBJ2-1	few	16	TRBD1	CASSVVAGTAYNEQFF	TGTGCCAGCAGCGTAGTGGCCGGGACAGCCTACAATGAGCAGTTCTTC
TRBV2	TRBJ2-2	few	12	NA	CASRRGTGELFF	TGTGCCAGCAGGAGGGGGACCGGGGAGCTGTTTTTT
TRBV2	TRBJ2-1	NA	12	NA	CASSDSGGEQFF	TGTGCCAGCAGCGACTCCGGGGGCGAGCAGTTCTTC
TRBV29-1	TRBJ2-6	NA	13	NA	CSVANSGANVLTF	TGCAGCGTTGCCAACTCTGGGGCCAACGTCCTGACTTTC
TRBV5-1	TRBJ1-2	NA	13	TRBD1	CASSPRTGEGYTF	TGCGCCAGCAGTCCCCGGACAGGGGAGGGCTACACCTTC
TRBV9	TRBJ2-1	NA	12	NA	CASSTKVNEQFF	TGTGCCAGCAGCACTAAGGTGAATGAGCAGTTCTTC
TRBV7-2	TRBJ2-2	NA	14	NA	CASSFSAGTGELFF	TGTGCCAGCAGCTTCTCGGCGGGGACCGGGGAGCTGTTTTTT